These 23 T cell receptor beta chains originate from one sample sequenced in a study of cytomegalovirus exposure and HLA in healthy donors. Primers included in the PCR were 60 Vbeta and 13 Jbeta primers. TCRdb keeps only in-frame clones here, not all; method: immunoSEQ multiplex PCR. Found here are 90,000 to 95,000 clones, 70% to 80% of them singletons; the top ten hold under 0.75%. The sample taken for sequencing was PBMCs. The receptors originated from a man aged 25 to 40 in good health and CMV-seronegative.

The chain employs TRBV29-1 and TRBJ2-1; 8 nucleotides agree with TRBD2. Germline lookup yields CDR1 SQVTM and CDR2 ANQGSEA. CDR3 size: 15 residues. Trimming took 4 bases from V and 6 from J; bases not matched to a gene: 11. CDR3 protein: CSVVLSLAATNEQFF. DNA for the CDR3: TGCAGCGTTGTGTTGTCACTAGCGGCGACCAATGAGCAGTTCTTC.

This chain joins TRBV7-3 and TRBJ1-2; D ambiguous. The CDR3 sequence is 12 residues long. Germline V lookup: CDR1 SGHTA, CDR2 FQGTGA. V lost 2 bases, J lost 5 bases, and 6 bases lay in between. For the CDR3, the DNA is TGTGCCAGCAGCTTAGAGGCGTATGGCTACACCTTC. Translating gives CASSLEAYGYTF.

The J gene is TRBJ1-2, the V gene TRBV7-9, with 7 bases that match TRBD1. The CDR3 contains 16 residues. V was clipped by 5 bases and J by 4 bases; unmatched bases: 13. CDR1 and CDR2 from the germline V gene are SEHNR and FQNEAQ (reference sequence). The CDR3 loop is CASSPNNRGWGYGYTF. Here the CDR3 DNA reads TGTGCCAGCAGCCCCAATAACAGGGGATGGGGCTATGGCTACACCTTC.

The table lists this clone with a few counts. The chain links TRBV2 to TRBJ1-5; D gene uncertain. The germline V and J ends were trimmed by 2 bases and 0 bases, with 8 bases remaining between them. Germline CDR1 and CDR2: SNHLY and FYNNEI. There are 15 residues in the CDR3. The CDR3 region is CASSERRNSNQPQHF. For the CDR3, the DNA is TGTGCCAGCAGTGAACGTAGAAATAGCAATCAGCCCCAGCATTTT.

The chain joins TRBV5-1 to TRBJ2-6; D not resolved. CDR3 length equals 16 residues. Germline lookup yields CDR1 SGHRS and CDR2 YFSETQ. Trimming took off 0 bases at V and 0 bases at J, with 7 bases between the two ends. DNA of the CDR3: TGCGCCAGCAGCTTGGCCATCCACTCTGGGGCCAACGTCCTGACTTTC. This translates into CASSLAIHSGANVLTF. The whole variable domain, remainder taken from reference TRBV5-1 and TRBJ2-6, is KAGVTQTPRYLIKTRGQQVTLSCSPISGHRSVSWYQQTPGQGLQFLFEYFSETQRNKGNFPGRFSGRQFSNSRSEMNVSTLELGDSALYLCASSLAIHSGANVLTFGAGSRLTVL.

The chain combines TRBV27 with TRBJ1-5, with D maybe TRBD1 (5 bases). Germline V gene lookup returns CDR1 MNHEY and CDR2 SMNVEV (reference sequence). The CDR3 runs to 15 residues. V shed 8 bases and J shed 0 bases, with 14 bases lying between them. This chain's CDR3 is CASSALGGSNQPQHF. The CDR3 coding sequence is TGTGCCAGCTCGGCACTCGGGGGTAGCAATCAGCCCCAGCATTTT.

This clone has just one count. V usage is TRBV18 and J usage is TRBJ2-7; maybe TRBD2 (5 bases). Germline CDR1 KGHSH, CDR2 LQKENI. The CDR3 is 15 amino acids. The V gene lost 4 bases and the J gene lost 0 bases, with 13 bases spanning the gap. CDR3 coding DNA: TGTGCCAGCTCACTATTAAACCGGGACTCCTACGAGCAGTACGTC. The encoded protein is CASSLLNRDSYEQYV.

The chain is built from TRBV27 and TRBJ2-2; perhaps TRBD1 as D (5 bases). Trimming pared 3 bases from V and 1 base from J, leaving 12 bases between. Germline V CDR1 and CDR2: MNHEY, SMNVEV (reference sequence). The CDR3 runs to 16 residues. The CDR3 DNA follows: TGTGCCAGCAGTTTGAATCAGGGTCGGAACACCGGGGAGCTGTTTTTT. This translates into CASSLNQGRNTGELFF.

This chain's CDR3 is CASSPRSWDTGSNEKLFF. The CDR3 DNA follows: TGTGCCAGCTCACCACGTTCTTGGGACACAGGGTCTAATGAAAAACTGTTTTTT. The rearrangement joins TRBV18 to TRBJ1-4; perhaps TRBD1 as D (6 bases). The CDR3 extends over 18 amino acids. Germline CDR1 KGHSH, CDR2 LQKENI. Trimming shortened V by 1 base and J by 3 bases, and 18 bases separated the two germline ends.

This chain connects TRBV9 to TRBJ2-5, with TRBD2 matching over 9 bases. V gave up 0 bases and J gave up 4 bases; unmatched junction bases: 10. The CDR3 has 17 residues. Germline CDR1 reads SGDLS; CDR2 reads YYNGEE. The CDR3 DNA follows: TGTGCCAGCAGCGTAGCTGGGAGAGCGGGAGGCGGAGAGACCCAGTACTTC. It yields the protein CASSVAGRAGGGETQYF.

This clone was seen a handful of times. V gene TRBV6-6 combines with J gene TRBJ1-1, with TRBD1 identical over 8 bases. CDR3 length equals 15 residues. V shed 2 bases and J 4 bases; nucleotides not matched to a gene: 6. CDR1 MNHNY and CDR2 SVGAGI come from the germline V gene (reference sequence). The CDR3 loop reads CASSYLQGAVTEAFF. DNA for the CDR3: TGTGCCAGCAGTTACCTCCAGGGGGCCGTCACTGAAGCTTTCTTT.

The chain links TRBV19 to TRBJ1-1; a weak D match, TRBD1 (5 bases). V lost 7 bases and J 5 bases, leaving 20 bases between the germline ends. The CDR3 totals 15 residues. Germline V lookup: CDR1 LNHDA, CDR2 SQIVND (reference sequence). CDR3 in amino acids: CASTLRQGGSTEAFF. DNA for the CDR3: TGTGCCAGTACCCTGAGGCAGGGAGGATCTACTGAAGCTTTCTTT.

V and J are TRBV29-1 and TRBJ2-3; D unclear. Germline CDR1 is SQVTM and CDR2 is ANQGSEA. Trimming took 7 bases from V and 4 from J, leaving 18 bases between them. The CDR3 covers 14 residues. As DNA, the CDR3 is TGCAGCGGCATAGCCCCTTCCGGCGCAGATACGCAGTATTTT. Protein sequence: CSGIAPSGADTQYF.

This chain joins TRBV4-1 and TRBJ2-5; weak D call: TRBD2 (6 bases). Deletions cut 3 bases from V and 7 bases from J, with 9 bases between. The CDR3 contains 12 residues. Germline-derived CDR1 and CDR2 are MGHRA and YSYEKL. The CDR3 sequence is CASSHPGGTQYF. The CDR3 DNA is TGCGCCAGCAGCCACCCCGGGGGGACCCAGTACTTC.

In its sample, this clone was seen once. The CDR3 loop is CASSEALRGLGYTF. The CDR3 DNA sequence: TGTGCCAGCAGTGAAGCGCTTCGGGGTCTCGGCTACACCTTC. The V gene is TRBV6-1, the J gene TRBJ1-2; the D is unclear. This CDR3 is 14 amino acids long. V was shortened by 0 bases and J by 8 bases, with 13 bases between the two germline ends. CDR1 is MNHNS and CDR2 is SASEGT in the germline V gene.

The gene calls are TRBV9 and TRBJ2-1; the match to TRBD2 covers 10 bases. V dropped 4 bases and J dropped 6; count of bases not matched to a gene: 7. From germline, CDR1 is SGDLS and CDR2 YYNGEE. The CDR3 extends over 15 amino acids. For the CDR3, the DNA is TGTGCCAGCAGCCCCGGACTAGCGGAGGGCAATGAGCAGTTCTTC. Translating gives CASSPGLAEGNEQFF.

This sequence joins TRBV27 and TRBJ1-2, with 9 positions matching TRBD1. The CDR3 is 14 residues long. CDR1 is MNHEY and CDR2 is SMNVEV in the germline V gene (reference sequence). Unmatched junction bases numbered 7, after V lost 3 bases and J lost 8 bases. The CDR3 loop reads CASSFSRDRVGYTF. The CDR3 DNA sequence: TGTGCCAGCAGTTTCTCTAGGGACAGGGTCGGCTACACCTTC.

The rearrangement joins TRBV19 to TRBJ2-6, with D possibly TRBD2 on 6 matching bases. With 6 bases removed from V and 0 bases from J, the gap between germline ends came to 18 bases. CDR1 is LNHDA and CDR2 is SQIVND in the germline V gene (reference sequence). The CDR3 spans 18 residues. The CDR3 coding sequence is TGTGCCAGTAGCCGGGGGTCCGCTCAAAACTCTGGGGCCAACGTCCTGACTTTC. Protein: CASSRGSAQNSGANVLTF.

CDR3 loop: CASSPGRGPDNEQFF. CDR3 bases: TGTGCCAGCAGCCCCGGCAGGGGCCCCGACAATGAGCAGTTCTTC. The chain couples TRBV13 to TRBJ2-1; tentatively, D is TRBD1 (6 bases). Trimming pared 5 bases from V and 5 bases from J, leaving 16 bases between. The germline V gene has CDR1 PRHDT and CDR2 FYEKMQ (reference sequence). The CDR3 has 15 amino acids.

The chain carries TRBV6-4 and TRBJ2-3; D is perhaps TRBD2 (6 bases). This CDR3 spans 15 amino acids. CDR1 and CDR2 from the germline V gene are MRHNA and SNTAGT. V shed 3 bases and J shed 1 base, with 11 bases lying between them. DNA for the CDR3: TGTGCCAGCAGTGAGGTAGCTAGCGGCACAGATACGCAGTATTTT. Translation gives CASSEVASGTDTQYF.

The sample holds a few counts of this clone. The chain combines TRBV6-1 with TRBJ2-7, with TRBD2 matching 13 bases. Germline lookup yields CDR1 MNHNS and CDR2 SASEGT. The trim removed 4 bases at V and 3 bases at J, leaving 3 bases unmatched. The CDR3 contains 15 residues. DNA of the CDR3: TGTGCCAGCAGTGGACTAGCGGGAGGAATCTACGAGCAGTACGTC. Residues: CASSGLAGGIYEQYV.

The chain links TRBV11-2 to TRBJ2-1; a possible D gene is TRBD1 (6 bases). This CDR3 contains 14 residues. CDR1 is SGHAT and CDR2 is FQNNGV in the germline V gene. Trimming removed 0 bases from V and 8 bases from J, with 11 bases in between. CDR3 in amino acids: CASSLDRGSDEQFF. CDR3 bases: TGTGCCAGCAGCTTAGATAGGGGGTCGGATGAGCAGTTCTTC.

The chain has TRBV4-3 and TRBJ2-7; TRBD2 might be the D (5 bases). There are 15 residues in the CDR3. Germline V gene data show CDR1 as LGHNA and CDR2 as YSLEER. The V and J ends lost 0 bases and 5 bases respectively, with 14 bases between them. The CDR3 nucleotides read TGCGCCAGCAGCCAAGAGCCCGGGATCGGTGACGAGCAGTACTTC. Its translation: CASSQEPGIGDEQYF.